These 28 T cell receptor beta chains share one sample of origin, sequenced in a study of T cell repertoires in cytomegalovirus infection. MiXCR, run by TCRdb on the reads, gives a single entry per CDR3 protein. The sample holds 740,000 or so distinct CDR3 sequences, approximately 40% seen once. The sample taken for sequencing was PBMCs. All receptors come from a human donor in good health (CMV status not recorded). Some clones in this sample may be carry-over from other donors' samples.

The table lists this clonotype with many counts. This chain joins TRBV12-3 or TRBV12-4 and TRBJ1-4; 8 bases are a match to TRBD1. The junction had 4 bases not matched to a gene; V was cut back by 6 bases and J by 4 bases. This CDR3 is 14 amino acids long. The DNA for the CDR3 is TGTGCCAGCAGCCCGACAGGGGATAATGAAAAACTGTTTTTT. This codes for CASSPTGDNEKLFF.

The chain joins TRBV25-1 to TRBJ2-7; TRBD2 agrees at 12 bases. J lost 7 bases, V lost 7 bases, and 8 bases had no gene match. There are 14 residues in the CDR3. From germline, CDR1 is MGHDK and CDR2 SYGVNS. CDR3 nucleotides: TGTGCCAGCAATTCTCTAGCGGGAGGGCATGAGCAGTACTTC. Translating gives CASNSLAGGHEQYF.

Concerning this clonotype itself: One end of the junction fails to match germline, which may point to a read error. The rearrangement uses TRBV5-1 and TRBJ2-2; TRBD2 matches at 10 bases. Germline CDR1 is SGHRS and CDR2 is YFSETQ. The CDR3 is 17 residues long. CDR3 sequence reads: CASSLGAAGGPAGELFF. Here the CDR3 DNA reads TGCGCCAGCAGCTTGGGAGCAGCGGGAGGGCCGGCCGGTGAGCTGTTTTTT.

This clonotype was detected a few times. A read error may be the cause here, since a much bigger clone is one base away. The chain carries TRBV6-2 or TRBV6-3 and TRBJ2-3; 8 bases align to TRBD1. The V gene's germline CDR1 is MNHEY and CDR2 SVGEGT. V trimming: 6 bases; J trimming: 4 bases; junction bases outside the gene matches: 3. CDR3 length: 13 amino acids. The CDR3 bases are TGTGCCAGCAGACGACAGGGGTCAGATACGCAGTATTTT. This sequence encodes CASRRQGSDTQYF.

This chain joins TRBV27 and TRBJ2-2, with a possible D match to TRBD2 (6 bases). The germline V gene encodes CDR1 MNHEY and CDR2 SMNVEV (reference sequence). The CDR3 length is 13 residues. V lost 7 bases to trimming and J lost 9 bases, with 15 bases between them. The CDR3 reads CASTDGGSRELFF. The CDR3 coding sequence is TGTGCCAGCACAGACGGGGGATCGAGGGAGCTGTTTTTT.

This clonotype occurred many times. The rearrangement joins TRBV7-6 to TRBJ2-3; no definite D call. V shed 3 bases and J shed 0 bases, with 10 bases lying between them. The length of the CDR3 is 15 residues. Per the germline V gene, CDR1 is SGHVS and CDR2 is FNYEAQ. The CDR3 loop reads CASSFSQASTDTQYF. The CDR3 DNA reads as TGTGCCAGCAGCTTCAGCCAGGCTAGCACAGATACGCAGTATTTT.

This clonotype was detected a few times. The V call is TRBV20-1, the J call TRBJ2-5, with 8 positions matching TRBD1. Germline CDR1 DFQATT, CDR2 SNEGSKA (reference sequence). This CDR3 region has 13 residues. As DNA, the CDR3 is TGCGCCTTTAACAGGGGGTCGGGGGAGACCCAGTACTTC. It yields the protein CAFNRGSGETQYF.

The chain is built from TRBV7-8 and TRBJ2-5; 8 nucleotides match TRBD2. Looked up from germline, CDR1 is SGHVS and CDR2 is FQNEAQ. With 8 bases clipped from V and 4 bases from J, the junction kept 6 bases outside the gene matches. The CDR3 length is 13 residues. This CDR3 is CASSTGGPETQYF. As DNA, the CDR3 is TGTGCCAGCTCAACGGGGGGGCCAGAGACCCAGTACTTC.

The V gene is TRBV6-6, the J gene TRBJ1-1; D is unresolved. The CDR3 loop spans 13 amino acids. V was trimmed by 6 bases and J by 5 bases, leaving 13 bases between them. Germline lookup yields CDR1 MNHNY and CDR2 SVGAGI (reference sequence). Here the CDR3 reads CASSGEGHTEAFF. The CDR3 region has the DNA TGTGCCAGCAGCGGGGAAGGGCATACTGAAGCTTTCTTT.

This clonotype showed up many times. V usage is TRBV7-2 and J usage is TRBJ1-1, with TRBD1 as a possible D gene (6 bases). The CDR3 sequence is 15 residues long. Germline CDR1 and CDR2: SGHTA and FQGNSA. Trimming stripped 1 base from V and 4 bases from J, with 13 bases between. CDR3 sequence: CASSLVTGLGTEAFF. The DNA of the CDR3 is TGTGCCAGCAGCTTAGTCACAGGGTTGGGCACTGAAGCTTTCTTT.

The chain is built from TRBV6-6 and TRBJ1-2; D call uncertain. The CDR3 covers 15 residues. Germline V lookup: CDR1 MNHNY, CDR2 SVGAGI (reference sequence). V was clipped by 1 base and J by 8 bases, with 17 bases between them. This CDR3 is CASSYLRPGNEGYTF. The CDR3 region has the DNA TGTGCCAGCAGTTACTTGAGGCCGGGGAATGAAGGCTACACCTTC.

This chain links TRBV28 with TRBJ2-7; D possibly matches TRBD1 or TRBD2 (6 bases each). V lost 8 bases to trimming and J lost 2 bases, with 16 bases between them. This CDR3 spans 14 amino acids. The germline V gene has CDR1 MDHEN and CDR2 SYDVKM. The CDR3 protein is CASAGAGIPYEQYF. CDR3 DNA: TGTGCCAGCGCAGGGGCGGGGATTCCCTACGAGCAGTACTTC. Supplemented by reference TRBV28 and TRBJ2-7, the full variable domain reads DVKVTQSSRYLVKRTGEKVFLECVQDMDHENMFWYRQDPGLGLRLIYFSYDVKMKEKGDIPEGYSVSREKKERFSLILESASTNQTSMYLCASAGAGIPYEQYFGPGTRLTVT.

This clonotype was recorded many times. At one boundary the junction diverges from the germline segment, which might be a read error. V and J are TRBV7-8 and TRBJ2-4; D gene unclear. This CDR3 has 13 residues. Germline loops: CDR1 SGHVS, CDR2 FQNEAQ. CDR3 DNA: TGTGCCAGCACCTTAAGAGCCAAAAACATTCAGTACTTC. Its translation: CASTLRAKNIQYF.

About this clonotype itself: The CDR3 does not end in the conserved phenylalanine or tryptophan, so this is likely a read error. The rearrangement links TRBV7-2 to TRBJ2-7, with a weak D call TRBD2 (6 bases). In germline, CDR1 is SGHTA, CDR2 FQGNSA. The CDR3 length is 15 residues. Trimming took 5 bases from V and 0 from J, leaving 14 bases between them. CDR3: CASSPGLTRSYEQYY. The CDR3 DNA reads TGTGCCAGCAGCCCTGGACTAACCCGCTCCTACGAGCAGTACTAC.

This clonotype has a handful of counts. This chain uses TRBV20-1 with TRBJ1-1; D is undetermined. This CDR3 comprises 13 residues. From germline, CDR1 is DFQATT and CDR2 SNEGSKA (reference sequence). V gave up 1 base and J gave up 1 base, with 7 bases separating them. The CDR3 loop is CSARAVENTEAFF. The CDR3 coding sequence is TGCAGTGCTAGAGCAGTAGAGAACACTGAAGCTTTCTTT.

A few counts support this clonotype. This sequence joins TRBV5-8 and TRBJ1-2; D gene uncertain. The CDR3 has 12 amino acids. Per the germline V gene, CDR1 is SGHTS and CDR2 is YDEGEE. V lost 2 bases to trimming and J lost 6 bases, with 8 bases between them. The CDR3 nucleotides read TGTGCCAGCAGCTTCACGACAAATGGCTACACCTTC. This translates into CASSFTTNGYTF. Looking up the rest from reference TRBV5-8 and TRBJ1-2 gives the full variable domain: EAGVTQSPTHLIKTRGQQATLRCSPISGHTSVYWYQQALGLGLQFLLWYDEGEERNRGNFPPRFSGRQFPNYSSELNVNALELEDSALYLCASSFTTNGYTFGSGTRLTVV.

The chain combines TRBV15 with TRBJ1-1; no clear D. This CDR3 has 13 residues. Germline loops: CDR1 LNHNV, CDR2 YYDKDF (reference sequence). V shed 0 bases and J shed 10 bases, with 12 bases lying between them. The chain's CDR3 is CATSRDWATPAFF. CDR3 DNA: TGTGCCACCAGCAGAGATTGGGCGACCCCAGCTTTCTTT.

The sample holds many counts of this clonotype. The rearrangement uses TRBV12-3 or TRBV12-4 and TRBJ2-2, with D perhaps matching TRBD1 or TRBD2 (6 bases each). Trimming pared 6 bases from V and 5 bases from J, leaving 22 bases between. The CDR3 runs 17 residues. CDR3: CASSYAGSGARTGELFF. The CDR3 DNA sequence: TGTGCCAGCAGCTACGCCGGTTCGGGGGCTCGAACCGGGGAGCTGTTTTTT.

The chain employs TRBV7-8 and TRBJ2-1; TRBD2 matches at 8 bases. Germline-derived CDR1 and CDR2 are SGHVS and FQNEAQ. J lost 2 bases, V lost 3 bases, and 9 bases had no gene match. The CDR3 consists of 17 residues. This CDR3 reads CASSFTSGTSAYNEQFF. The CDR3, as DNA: TGTGCCAGCAGCTTTACCAGCGGGACTAGTGCCTACAATGAGCAGTTCTTC.

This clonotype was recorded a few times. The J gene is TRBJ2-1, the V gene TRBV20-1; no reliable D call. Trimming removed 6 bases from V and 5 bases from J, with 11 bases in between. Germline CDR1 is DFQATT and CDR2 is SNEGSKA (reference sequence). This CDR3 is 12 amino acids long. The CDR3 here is CSAGSLHNEQFF. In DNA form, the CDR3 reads TGCAGTGCCGGTAGTCTCCACAATGAGCAGTTCTTC.

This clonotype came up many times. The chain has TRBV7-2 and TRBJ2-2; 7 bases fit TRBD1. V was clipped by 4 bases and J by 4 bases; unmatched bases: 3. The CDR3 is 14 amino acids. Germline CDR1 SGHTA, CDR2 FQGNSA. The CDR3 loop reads CASSSGQITGELFF. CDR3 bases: TGTGCCAGCAGCTCGGGACAGATCACCGGGGAGCTGTTTTTT.

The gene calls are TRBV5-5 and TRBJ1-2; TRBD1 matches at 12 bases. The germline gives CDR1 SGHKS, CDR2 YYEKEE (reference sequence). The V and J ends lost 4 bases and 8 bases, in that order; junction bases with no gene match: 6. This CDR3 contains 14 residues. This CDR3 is CASSRDRGHWGYTF. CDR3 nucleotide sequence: TGTGCCAGCAGCCGGGACAGGGGGCATTGGGGCTACACCTTC.

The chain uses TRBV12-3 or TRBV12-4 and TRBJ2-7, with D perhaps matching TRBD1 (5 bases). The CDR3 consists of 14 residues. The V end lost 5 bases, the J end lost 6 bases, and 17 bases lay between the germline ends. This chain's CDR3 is CASSPDNWGGEQYF. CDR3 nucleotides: TGTGCCAGCAGTCCGGACAACTGGGGTGGCGAGCAGTACTTC.

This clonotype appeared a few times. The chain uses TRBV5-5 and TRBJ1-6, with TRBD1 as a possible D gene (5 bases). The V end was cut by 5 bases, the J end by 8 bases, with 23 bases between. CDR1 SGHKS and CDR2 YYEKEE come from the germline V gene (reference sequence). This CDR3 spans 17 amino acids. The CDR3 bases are TGTGCCAGCAGTCAATTACTGGACACATGGGGAGATTCACCCCTCCACTTT. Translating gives CASSQLLDTWGDSPLHF. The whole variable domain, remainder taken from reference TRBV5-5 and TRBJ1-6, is DAGVTQSPTHLIKTRGQQVTLRCSPISGHKSVSWYQQVLGQGPQFIFQYYEKEERGRGNFPDRFSARQFPNYSSELNVNALLLGDSALYLCASSQLLDTWGDSPLHFGNGTRLTVT.

Written as DNA, the CDR3 is TGTGCCAGCAGGCCGTACAGGGCTGGAAACACCATATATTTT. Translating gives CASRPYRAGNTIYF. The gene calls are TRBV28 and TRBJ1-3; D may be TRBD1 (6 bases). Germline values: CDR1 MDHEN, CDR2 SYDVKM. V was cut by 6 bases and J by 2 bases, with 11 bases left in between. The CDR3 runs 14 residues.

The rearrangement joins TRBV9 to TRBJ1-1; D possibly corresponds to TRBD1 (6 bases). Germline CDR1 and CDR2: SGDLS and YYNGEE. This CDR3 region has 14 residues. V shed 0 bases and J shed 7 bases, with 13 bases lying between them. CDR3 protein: CASSVGAGVHEAFF. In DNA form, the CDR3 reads TGTGCCAGCAGCGTAGGGGCAGGGGTCCATGAAGCTTTCTTT.

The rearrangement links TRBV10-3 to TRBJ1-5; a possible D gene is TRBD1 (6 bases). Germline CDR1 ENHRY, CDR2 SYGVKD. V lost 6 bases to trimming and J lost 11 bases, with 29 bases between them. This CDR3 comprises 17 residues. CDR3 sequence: CAISALRGGTDLESQHF. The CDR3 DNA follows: TGTGCCATCAGCGCACTGAGAGGGGGGACGGATTTGGAGTCCCAGCATTTT.

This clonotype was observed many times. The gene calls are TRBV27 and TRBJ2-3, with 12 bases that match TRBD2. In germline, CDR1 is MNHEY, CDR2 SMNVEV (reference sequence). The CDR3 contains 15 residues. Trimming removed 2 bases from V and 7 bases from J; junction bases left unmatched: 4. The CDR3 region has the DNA TGTGCCAGCAGTTTACTAGCGGGGGGGACAAATACGCAGTATTTT. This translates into CASSLLAGGTNTQYF.